These 12 T cell receptor beta chains were sequenced from one sample in a study of T cell repertoires in cytomegalovirus infection. In TCRdb, the reads were re-called with MiXCR into one record per CDR3 protein. Of approximately 910,000 distinct CDR3 sequences listed, less than 35% are singletons. These receptors are not linked to any known antigen. The sequences come from cultured CD8+ T cells from PBMCs, collected from culture after CMV antigen stimulation. All receptors come from a human donor in good health (CMV status not recorded). Some clones in this sample may be carry-over from other donors' samples.

This clonotype was seen at least ten times. J is TRBJ2-1 and V is TRBV12-3 or TRBV12-4; D unclear. Trimming cost V 2 bases and J 3 bases, with 5 bases left between them. The CDR3 spans 13 residues. CDR3 amino acids: CASSLHSYNEQFF. In DNA, the CDR3 is TGTGCCAGCAGTTTACACAGCTACAATGAGCAGTTCTTC.

This clonotype came up a few times. The gene calls are TRBV7-6 and TRBJ1-2; D unresolved. Trimming shortened V by 5 bases and J by 7 bases, and 14 bases separated the two germline ends. From germline, CDR1 is SGHVS and CDR2 FNYEAQ. The CDR3 length is 13 residues. As DNA, the CDR3 is TGTGCCAGCAGCCAAGGAGAGTTCGGTGGCTACACCTTC. Amino acids: CASSQGEFGGYTF.

This clonotype occurred many times. As DNA, the CDR3 is TGCGCCAGCAGCCAGGCCCTAGCGGCCAAGAGCTCCTACAATGAGCAGTTCTTC. Its translation: CASSQALAAKSSYNEQFF. The chain links TRBV4-3 to TRBJ2-1; 7 bases are shared with TRBD2. The CDR3 spans 18 residues. V lost 3 bases to trimming and J lost 0 bases; unmatched junction nucleotides: 11. Germline V gives CDR1 LGHNA, CDR2 YSLEER.

The chain uses TRBV6-8 and TRBJ2-5; 8 bases match TRBD2. This CDR3 is 15 amino acids long. Germline CDR1 and CDR2: MNHGY and SAAAGT. The V and J ends lost 11 bases and 4 bases, in that order; junction bases with no gene match: 15. CDR3 coding DNA: TGTGCCTCCAAAACGGCTAGCGGGTTCCGAGAGACCCAGTACTTC. Amino acid sequence: CASKTASGFRETQYF.

V is TRBV7-6 and J is TRBJ2-2, with D perhaps assigned TRBD1 or TRBD2 (5 bases each). This CDR3 is 15 amino acids long. V lost 4 bases and J 6 bases, leaving 15 bases between the germline ends. In germline, CDR1 is SGHVS, CDR2 FNYEAQ. The CDR3 protein is CASSSRRGESGELFF. In DNA form, the CDR3 reads TGTGCCAGCAGCTCCCGGAGAGGGGAGTCCGGGGAGCTGTTTTTT.

The rearrangement uses TRBV6-1 and TRBJ2-7, with 9 nucleotides matching TRBD2. Germline V gives CDR1 MNHNS, CDR2 SASEGT. J lost 2 bases, V lost 6 bases, and 11 bases had no gene match. This CDR3 has 16 amino acids. The CDR3 region is CASSHSSAGGAYEQYF. The CDR3 nucleotides read TGTGCCAGCAGCCACTCATCGGCGGGGGGGGCCTACGAGCAGTACTTC.

The gene calls are TRBV6-6 and TRBJ2-7, with unresolved D. Trimming took 2 bases from V and 2 from J, leaving 13 bases between them. The V gene's germline CDR1 is MNHNY and CDR2 SVGAGI (reference sequence). The CDR3 spans 15 residues. The CDR3 DNA reads as TGTGCCAGCAGTTACGCGCTCCCCTCCGCCTACGAGCAGTACGTC. Amino acid sequence: CASSYALPSAYEQYV.

This chain connects TRBV10-3 to TRBJ1-1, with a weak D call TRBD1 (5 bases). CDR1 ENHRY and CDR2 SYGVKD come from the germline V gene. With 2 bases removed from V and 6 bases from J, the gap between germline ends came to 16 bases. The CDR3 runs 15 residues. This chain's CDR3 is CAISEAPGGWSEAFF. In nucleotides, the CDR3 is TGTGCCATCAGTGAGGCCCCCGGGGGGTGGTCTGAAGCTTTCTTT.

The J gene is TRBJ1-5, the V gene TRBV6-2 or TRBV6-3; 7 positions match TRBD1. Germline trimming cut 2 bases from V and 4 bases from J; bases unmatched to any gene: 5. In germline, CDR1 is MNHEY, CDR2 SVGEGT. The CDR3 spans 15 residues. CDR3 residues: CASSYVGTANQPQHF. The CDR3 DNA reads as TGTGCCAGCAGTTACGTGGGGACAGCGAATCAGCCCCAGCATTTT.

This clonotype was detected many times. The chain employs TRBV5-6 and TRBJ2-1, with 12 bases lining up with TRBD1. The CDR3 contains 12 residues. CDR1 and CDR2 from the germline V gene are SGHDT and YYEEEE. Unmatched junction bases numbered 1, after V lost 4 bases and J lost 11 bases. The CDR3 DNA sequence: TGTGCCAGCAGCGGGACAGGGGGCAAGCAGTTCTTC. Amino acids: CASSGTGGKQFF.

Only a few counts were recorded for this clonotype. The chain has TRBV6-5 and TRBJ2-1; TRBD2 matches 7 bases. Per the germline V gene, CDR1 is MNHEY and CDR2 is SVGAGI. Germline trimming cut 4 bases from V and 4 bases from J; bases unmatched to any gene: 7. This CDR3 region has 15 residues. The CDR3 sequence is CASSSGLVSYNEQFF. CDR3 DNA sequence: TGTGCCAGCAGTTCCGGACTAGTGTCATACAATGAGCAGTTCTTC.

In this sample, this clonotype turned up many times. The gene calls are TRBV7-2 and TRBJ1-6; 7 nucleotides match TRBD1. The CDR3 length is 15 residues. Looked up from germline, CDR1 is SGHTA and CDR2 is FQGNSA. V lost 3 bases, J lost 4 bases, and 3 bases stayed unmatched. CDR3 region: CASSLEQGYNSPLHF. The CDR3 DNA reads TGTGCCAGCAGCTTGGAACAGGGGTATAATTCACCCCTCCACTTT. The full variable domain, in which reference TRBV7-2 and TRBJ1-6 provide the parts outside the CDR3, is GAGVSQSPSNKVTEKGKDVELRCDPISGHTALYWYRQSLGQGLEFLIYFQGNSAPDKSGLPSDRFSAERTGGSVSTLTIQRTQQEDSAVYLCASSLEQGYNSPLHFGNGTRLTVT.